The 10 T cell receptor beta chains reported below all come from one sample, sequenced in a study of blood T cell repertoires in COVID-19. This table comes from immunoSEQ multiplex PCR, and its TCRdb copy is limited to in-frame clones, with some not included. The data contain tens of thousands of clones, approximately 89% of them singletons. The source material was peripheral blood. The receptors come from a human donor in a cohort sampled during active COVID-19.

The V call is TRBV2, the J call TRBJ2-7; 10 bases fit TRBD2. The CDR3 spans 14 residues. Germline lookup yields CDR1 SNHLY and CDR2 FYNNEI. V lost 5 bases to trimming and J lost 5 bases; unmatched junction nucleotides: 6. The CDR3 sequence is CASSPQLAGNEQYF. The CDR3 bases are TGTGCCAGCAGTCCTCAACTAGCGGGAAACGAGCAGTACTTC.

This chain joins TRBV30 and TRBJ1-1; TRBD1 is a possible D gene (5 bases). This CDR3 region has 13 residues. In germline, CDR1 is GTSNPN, CDR2 SVGIG (reference sequence). V was pared by 2 bases and J by 1 base, with 8 bases between. CDR3 amino acids: CAWSWGRNTEAFF. As DNA, the CDR3 is TGTGCCTGGAGTTGGGGCAGGAACACTGAAGCTTTCTTT.

The chain uses TRBV11-2 and TRBJ2-1; weak D call: TRBD1 (6 bases). Germline assignment: CDR1 SGHAT and CDR2 FQNNGV. This CDR3 has 14 amino acids. Deletions cut 4 bases from V and 11 bases from J, with 18 bases between. CDR3 sequence: CASSSGQLPEQQFF. DNA of the CDR3: TGTGCCAGCAGCTCCGGACAGCTCCCTGAACAGCAGTTCTTC.

CDR3 residues: CASSLALADIHEQFF. In nucleotides, the CDR3 is TGTGCCAGCAGCTTAGCGCTAGCAGATATCCATGAGCAGTTCTTC. The chain couples TRBV7-6 to TRBJ2-1; tentative D call: TRBD2 (5 bases). The germline CDR1 and CDR2 sequences are SGHVS and FNYEAQ. Between the trimmed V and J ends, which lost 0 bases and 8 bases, there was a span of 14 bases. There are 15 residues in the CDR3.

This rearrangement joins TRBV5-6 to TRBJ2-7; a weak D match, TRBD2 (6 bases). The CDR3 contains 13 residues. Germline assignment: CDR1 SGHDT and CDR2 YYEEEE. V was shortened by 0 bases and J by 6 bases, with 10 bases between the two germline ends. CDR3 sequence: CASSLAGGREQYF. The CDR3 DNA follows: TGTGCCAGCAGCTTGGCCGGGGGACGCGAGCAGTACTTC.

The chain uses TRBV29-1 and TRBJ1-1; 11 bases align to TRBD1. V gave up 7 bases and J gave up 1 base; unmatched junction bases: 2. The CDR3 length is 13 residues. Germline CDR1 is SQVTM and CDR2 is ANQGSEA. CDR3 nucleotides: TGCAGCGGCGGGACAGGGGGGAACACTGAAGCTTTCTTT. This codes for CSGGTGGNTEAFF.

The rearrangement uses TRBV5-1 and TRBJ1-6; D possibly corresponds to TRBD1 (5 bases). This CDR3 region has 15 residues. CDR1 SGHRS and CDR2 YFSETQ come from the germline V gene. V was trimmed by 0 bases and J by 9 bases, leaving 13 bases between them. CDR3 sequence reads: CASSLAGEGTSPLHF. As DNA, the CDR3 is TGCGCCAGCAGCTTGGCCGGGGAGGGGACTTCACCCCTCCACTTT.

The chain carries TRBV6-5 and TRBJ2-2; TRBD2 matches 7 bases. CDR1 and CDR2 (germline): MNHEY, SVGAGI. The V and J ends lost 6 bases and 6 bases, in that order; junction bases with no gene match: 4. The CDR3 totals 13 residues. CDR3 protein: CASSRGLAGELFF. CDR3 in DNA: TGTGCCAGCAGCCGTGGACTAGCCGGGGAGCTGTTTTTT.

This chain uses TRBV9 with TRBJ2-1; TRBD2 matches 9 bases. From germline, CDR1 is SGDLS and CDR2 YYNGEE. With 4 bases clipped from V and 6 bases from J, the junction kept 8 bases outside the gene matches. The CDR3 is 15 amino acids. The CDR3, as DNA: TGTGCCAGCAGCCCTTCCGGGACTAGCCCCAATGAGCAGTTCTTC. It yields the protein CASSPSGTSPNEQFF.

The chain links TRBV7-3 to TRBJ2-6; D unclear. The germline V gene has CDR1 SGHTA and CDR2 FQGTGA. V lost 2 bases and J lost 0, with 8 bases in between. The CDR3 covers 16 residues. The CDR3 reads CASSLGHLSGANVLTF. Here the CDR3 DNA reads TGTGCCAGCAGCTTAGGGCATCTCTCTGGGGCCAACGTCCTGACTTTC.